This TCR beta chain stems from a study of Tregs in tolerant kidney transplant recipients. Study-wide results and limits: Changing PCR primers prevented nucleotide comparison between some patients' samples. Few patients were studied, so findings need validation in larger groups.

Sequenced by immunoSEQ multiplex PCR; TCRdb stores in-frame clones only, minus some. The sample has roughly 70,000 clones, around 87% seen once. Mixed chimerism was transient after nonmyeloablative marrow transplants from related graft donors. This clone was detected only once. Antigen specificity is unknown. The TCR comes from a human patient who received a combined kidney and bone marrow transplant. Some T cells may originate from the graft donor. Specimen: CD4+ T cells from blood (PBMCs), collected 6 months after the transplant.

The CDR3 DNA sequence: TGTGCCAGCAGTTCTGTTAGAAAAGAGACCCAGTACTTC. Protein product: CASSSVRKETQYF. The chain has TRBV27 and TRBJ2-5; D is undetermined. Trimming removed 4 bases at V and 3 bases at J, with 9 bases between. This CDR3 has 13 amino acids. The V gene's germline CDR1 is MNHEY and CDR2 SMNVEV (reference sequence).